This is a list of T cell receptor beta chains from one sample in a study of T cell responses to AZD1222 COVID-19 vaccine. Clones were read by immunoSEQ multiplex PCR, and TCRdb kept only the in-frame ones, dropping some. The table records approximately 99,000 clones, more than 70% of them present only once. The specimen comprised peripheral blood, sampled on day 0 of MenACWY control vaccination. The receptors were sampled from an adult in good health. Each CDR3 is given with its conserved first and last residue.

CDR3 length	V gene	J gene	CDR3 protein
12	TRBV15	TRBJ2-3	CATRDRVETQYF
11	TRBV6-5	TRBJ1-1	CASGVNTEAFF
16	TRBV7-9	TRBJ2-7	CASSPRLGTQPYEQYF
17	TRBV19	TRBJ1-1	CASSILAARAVNTEAFF
13	TRBV6-1	TRBJ1-2	CASSDQDSYGYTF
15	TRBV7-9	TRBJ1-2	CASSYRDRGDYGYTF
13	TRBV7-9	TRBJ1-1	CASSLESNTRAFF
15	TRBV6-5	TRBJ2-5	CASSRIGGSQETQYF
11	TRBV30	TRBJ2-5	CAWSHQETQYF
14	TRBV5-1	TRBJ1-6	CASTPSGGNSPLHF
17	TRBV15	TRBJ1-1	CATSRDLRTILNTEAFF
17	TRBV7-3	TRBJ2-2	CASSLTGQGARTGELFF
15	TRBV10-3	TRBJ2-5	CAISETERGGSSQYF
12	TRBV10-3	TRBJ1-2	CAITPGNYGYTF
15	TRBV5-1	TRBJ2-5	CASSDYGTSGETQYF
15	TRBV23-1	TRBJ2-7	CASSPLAGENYEQYF
16	TRBV5-1	TRBJ2-3	CASSLDASGSTDTQYF
18	TRBV6-2/TRBV6-3	TRBJ1-5	CASSYPTGSRGSNQPQHF
13	TRBV7-9	TRBJ1-2	CASSQPGQKGYTF
15	TRBV12-5	TRBJ2-3	CASGRTAGGWDTQYF
17	TRBV3-1/TRBV3-2	TRBJ1-6	CASSQGLDFSYNSPLHF
11	TRBV7-9	TRBJ1-1	CASSPANAAFF
14	TRBV5-1	TRBJ2-3	CASSSYKRTDTQYF
15	TRBV30	TRBJ1-1	CAWSVVGRMNTEAFF
16	TRBV28	TRBJ1-5	CASSASGTEGNQPQHF
14	TRBV7-9	TRBJ2-1	CASSRPGGNNEQFF
15	TRBV28	TRBJ2-5	CASSPTGRGGETQYF
16	TRBV6-5	TRBJ2-2	CASSYSFGGFTGELFF
13	TRBV7-9	TRBJ1-5	CASTTDSNQPQHF
16	TRBV19	TRBJ2-7	CASSIGGTGEGYEQYF
16	TRBV9	TRBJ1-2	CASSVARGRAPYGYTF
14	TRBV5-1	TRBJ2-7	CASSLQGGLYEQYF
12	TRBV6-5	TRBJ1-1	CASSHEGTEAFF
13	TRBV5-1	TRBJ1-2	CASSLGQLDGYTF
19	TRBV19	TRBJ1-2	CASTPLRGTGTQVGHGYTF
16	TRBV7-2	TRBJ2-7	CASNLPLGTGSYEQYF